These 13 T cell receptor beta chains were sequenced from one sample in a study of PD-1 blockade in classical Hodgkin lymphoma. Time point noted: newly diagnosed, previously untreated cHL patient sample. Profiled with immunoSEQ multiplex PCR; TCRdb holds only in-frame clones, not every one. This sample has 17,000 or so clones, with 80% to 95% found just once. The sample consisted of peripheral blood mononuclear cells (PBMCs). Receptor source: a human donor with classical Hodgkin lymphoma.

This clone has a single count. This chain joins TRBV28 and TRBJ2-3; no clear D gene. The V end was cut by 5 bases, the J end by 2 bases, with 8 bases between. CDR1 is MDHEN, CDR2 SYDVKM, per germline. The CDR3 has 13 residues. CDR3 region: CASSPPATDTQYF. The CDR3 nucleotides read TGTGCCAGCAGTCCCCCTGCCACAGATACGCAGTATTTT.

The chain joins TRBV5-1 to TRBJ2-1; TRBD2 matches 10 bases. Per germline, CDR1 SGHRS and CDR2 YFSETQ. The junction had 13 bases not matched to a gene; V was cut back by 4 bases and J by 9 bases. The CDR3 contains 16 residues. The CDR3 loop reads CASSPKGGLAGVEQFF. The CDR3 bases are TGCGCCAGCAGCCCGAAGGGGGGGCTAGCGGGAGTTGAGCAGTTCTTC.

The chain couples TRBV29-1 to TRBJ1-4; D ambiguous. Germline CDR1 and CDR2: SQVTM and ANQGSEA. There are 12 residues in the CDR3. With 3 bases removed from V and 3 bases from J, the gap between germline ends came to 5 bases. CDR3 bases: TGCAGCGTTGATGTTCCTAATGAAAAACTGTTTTTT. It is translated as CSVDVPNEKLFF.

This clone showed up just once. The chain recombines TRBV5-6 with TRBJ2-7; unclear D gene. V lost 2 bases and J 1 base, leaving 10 bases between the germline ends. The CDR3 runs 14 residues. Germline values: CDR1 SGHDT, CDR2 YYEEEE. Here the CDR3 DNA reads TGTGCCAGCAGCTTCCGCCCGCAGTCCTACGAGCAGTACTTC. Protein sequence: CASSFRPQSYEQYF. The entire variable domain, with the rest obtained from reference TRBV5-6 and TRBJ2-7, is as follows: DAGVTQSPTHLIKTRGQQVTLRCSPKSGHDTVSWYQQALGQGPQFIFQYYEEEERQRGNFPDRFSGHQFPNYSSELNVNALLLGDSALYLCASSFRPQSYEQYFGPGTRLTVT.

This chain joins TRBV27 and TRBJ2-5; D is uncertain. Germline CDR1 and CDR2: MNHEY and SMNVEV (reference sequence). The CDR3 sequence is 16 residues long. V dropped 2 bases and J dropped 4 bases, with 17 bases sitting between them. In nucleotides, the CDR3 is TGTGCCAGCAGTTTACGCCCCCGGACGGCAGCAGAGACCCAGTACTTC. Translation gives CASSLRPRTAAETQYF.

The chain's CDR3 is CATKTSGQETQYF. CDR3 DNA: TGTGCCACCAAGACTAGCGGCCAAGAGACCCAGTACTTC. This chain links TRBV6-1 with TRBJ2-5, with 9 bases fitting TRBD2. V was clipped by 10 bases and J by 1 base; unmatched bases: 4. Germline V CDR1 and CDR2: MNHNS, SASEGT. This CDR3 contains 13 residues.

The V call is TRBV25-1, the J call TRBJ2-3; 13 bases line up with TRBD2. This CDR3 region has 15 residues. Trimming removed 7 bases from V and 4 bases from J; junction bases left unmatched: 5. Germline V gene sequence: CDR1 MGHDK, CDR2 SYGVNS. For the CDR3, the DNA is TGTGCCAGCACAGGACTAGCGGGAGTTGCAGATACGCAGTATTTT. This translates into CASTGLAGVADTQYF.

The rearrangement uses TRBV18 and TRBJ2-1; D tentatively fits TRBD1 or TRBD2 (5 bases each). The ends were cut back, 3 bases at V and 0 bases at J, with 15 bases in the middle. Germline V lookup: CDR1 KGHSH, CDR2 LQKENI. The CDR3 spans 17 residues. The CDR3 sequence is CASSPQGPGHSYNEQFF. The CDR3 nucleotides read TGTGCCAGCTCACCGCAGGGTCCGGGGCACTCCTACAATGAGCAGTTCTTC.

The V and J genes are TRBV10-3 and TRBJ1-5; 8 nucleotides align to TRBD1. The germline V gene encodes CDR1 ENHRY and CDR2 SYGVKD. V shed 4 bases and J 4 bases; nucleotides not matched to a gene: 0. The CDR3 totals 13 residues. The DNA for the CDR3 is TGTGCCATCAGTGGGGACAGGAATCAGCCCCAGCATTTT. Its protein product is CAISGDRNQPQHF.

This sequence joins TRBV25-1 and TRBJ1-5; a weak D match, TRBD1 (6 bases). The CDR3 contains 11 residues. Per the germline V gene, CDR1 is MGHDK and CDR2 is SYGVNS. Trimming cost V 11 bases and J 7 bases, with 12 bases left between them. The CDR3 coding sequence is TGTGCCCTACAGGGAGAGCAGCCCCAGCATTTT. Its translation is CALQGEQPQHF. Full variable domain (missing parts from reference TRBV25-1 and TRBJ1-5): EADIYQTPRYLVIGTGKKITLECSQTMGHDKMYWYQQDPGMELHLIHYSYGVNSTEKGDLSSESTVSRIRTEHFPLTLESARPSHTSQYLCALQGEQPQHFGDGTRLSIL.

V is TRBV27 and J is TRBJ1-6, with 9 bases fitting TRBD1. Trimming cost V 2 bases and J 9 bases; bases outside gene matches: 5. The germline CDR1 and CDR2 sequences are MNHEY and SMNVEV (reference sequence). The CDR3 has 15 amino acids. The CDR3 DNA reads TGTGCCAGCAGTTTACGACAGGGGGGAGGTTCACCCCTCCACTTT. Amino acid sequence: CASSLRQGGGSPLHF.

The chain is built from TRBV18 and TRBJ1-3; 8 bases fit TRBD1. CDR1 and CDR2 from the germline V gene are KGHSH and LQKENI. Trimming at V came to 4 bases and at J to 7 bases, leaving 3 bases not matched to a gene. This CDR3 region has 13 residues. For the CDR3, the DNA is TGTGCCAGCTCACGGACAGGGCTGAACACCATATATTTT. It specifies CASSRTGLNTIYF. The full variable domain, its missing parts supplied by reference TRBV18 and TRBJ1-3, is NAGVMQNPRHLVRRRGQEARLRCSPMKGHSHVYWYRQLPEEGLKFMVYLQKENIIDESGMPKERFSAEFPKEGPSILRIQQVVRGDSAAYFCASSRTGLNTIYFGEGSWLTVV.

The chain is built from TRBV7-9 and TRBJ2-5; no definite D call. The CDR3 loop spans 13 amino acids. V shed 5 bases and J shed 1 base, with 8 bases lying between them. Per germline, CDR1 SEHNR and CDR2 FQNEAQ (reference sequence). CDR3 DNA: TGTGCCAGCAGCCCCACCACCCAAGAGACCCAGTACTTC. Translation gives CASSPTTQETQYF.